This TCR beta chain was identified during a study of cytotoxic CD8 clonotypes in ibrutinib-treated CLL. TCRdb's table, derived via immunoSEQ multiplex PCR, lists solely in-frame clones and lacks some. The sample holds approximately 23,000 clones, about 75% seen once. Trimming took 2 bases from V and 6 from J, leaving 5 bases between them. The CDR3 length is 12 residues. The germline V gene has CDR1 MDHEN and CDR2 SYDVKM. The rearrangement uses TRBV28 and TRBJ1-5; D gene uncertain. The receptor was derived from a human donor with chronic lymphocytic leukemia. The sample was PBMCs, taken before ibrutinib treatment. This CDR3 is CASSLVGQPQHF. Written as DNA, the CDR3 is TGTGCCAGCAGTTTAGTAGGTCAGCCCCAGCATTTT.